A single TCR beta chain is shown here with its context. Its antigen is not identified. The germline V and J ends were trimmed by 2 bases and 4 bases, with 28 bases remaining between them. The CDR3 covers 20 residues. Germline loops: CDR1 SGHNT, CDR2 YYREEE (reference sequence). The data originate from a study of fetal regulatory T cell absence and autoimmunity. TCRdb's table, derived via immunoSEQ multiplex PCR, lists solely in-frame clones and lacks some. Counted here are around 100,000 clones, about two thirds occurring once; the ten biggest clones make up roughly 2%. Overall study results and limits: Some top pancreas TCR clones were over 80-fold enriched versus cord blood.

Sequences were obtained from pancreas tissue. The clonotype was recovered from a male donor with IPEX syndrome. The chain recombines TRBV5-4 with TRBJ2-1; D may be TRBD1 (6 bases). The CDR3 DNA sequence: TGTGCCAGCAGCTTTCGGCCGAGGCAGGGGCTATCCCTGGGGTACAATGAGCAGTTCTTC. Its translation: CASSFRPRQGLSLGYNEQFF.